This T cell receptor beta chain was obtained from a study of OX40 agonist ivuxolimab in advanced cancers. Overall study results and limits: At 0.1 to 3.0 mg/kg, clonal expansion of CD4+ and CD8+ blood T cells had occurred by week 6.

Method: immunoSEQ multiplex PCR; TCRdb's copy keeps in-frame clones and lacks some. The sample has tens of thousands of clones, roughly 84% seen once. The ends were cut back, 5 bases at V and 1 base at J, with 9 bases in the middle. The length of the CDR3 is 13 residues. Germline CDR1 is SGHRS and CDR2 is YFSETQ. As for this clone: Its matching antigen is unknown.

Material: CD4+ or CD8+ T cells sorted from blood, obtained in a trial of the OX40 agonist ivuxolimab. The receptor's source is an adult with an advanced solid tumor such as melanoma, head and neck, liver or kidney cancer. The rearrangement uses TRBV5-1 and TRBJ1-1; D call uncertain. CDR3 region: CASSIGGNTEAFF. DNA for the CDR3: TGCGCCAGCAGTATAGGTGGGAACACTGAAGCTTTCTTT.